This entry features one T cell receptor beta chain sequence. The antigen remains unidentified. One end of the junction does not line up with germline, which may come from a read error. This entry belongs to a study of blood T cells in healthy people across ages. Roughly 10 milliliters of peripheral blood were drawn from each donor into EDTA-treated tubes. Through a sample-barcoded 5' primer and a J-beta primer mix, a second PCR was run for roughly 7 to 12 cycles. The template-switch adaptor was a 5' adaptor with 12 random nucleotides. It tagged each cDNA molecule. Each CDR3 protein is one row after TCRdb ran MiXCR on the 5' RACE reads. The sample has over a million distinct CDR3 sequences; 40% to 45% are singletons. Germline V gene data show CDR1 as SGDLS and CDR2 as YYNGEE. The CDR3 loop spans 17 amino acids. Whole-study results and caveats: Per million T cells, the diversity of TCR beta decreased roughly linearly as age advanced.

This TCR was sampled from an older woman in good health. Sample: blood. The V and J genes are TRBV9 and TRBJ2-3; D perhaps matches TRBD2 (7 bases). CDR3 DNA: TGTGTCAGCAGCGGGGCGCCAGGGGTAGCTAGCACAGATACGCAGTATTTT. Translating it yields CVSSGAPGVASTDTQYF.